This T cell receptor (beta chain) originates from a study of PD-1 blockade in classical Hodgkin lymphoma. As for the study in general: Patients were dosed intravenously with nivolumab at 3 mg/kg every 2 weeks.

V shed 6 bases and J 5 bases; nucleotides not matched to a gene: 5. The CDR3 is 14 amino acids. Germline values: CDR1 SGHTA, CDR2 FQGNSA. Described time point: cycle 4 day 1 (C4D1), after less than 7 weeks of nivolumab. With no exception, relapse followed autologous stem cell transplantation in all patients, and brentuximab vedotin exposure varied. Complete response, partial response or progressive disease was recorded as best response. TCRdb keeps only in-frame clones here, not all; method: immunoSEQ multiplex PCR. The sample holds around 50,000 clones; about three quarters are singletons and the top ten take roughly 12%. Comment on this clone: The antigen is not known.

Study-wide findings and caveats: Prior to therapy, complete responders displayed diversity much like that of newly diagnosed patients.

The TCR originated in a human donor with classical Hodgkin lymphoma. The V call is TRBV7-2, the J call TRBJ2-5; 11 bases align to TRBD2. The material sequenced was peripheral blood mononuclear cells (PBMCs), taken before the fourth cycle of nivolumab. This CDR3 reads CASRVAGGPETQYF. In DNA form, the CDR3 reads TGTGCCAGCAGGGTAGCGGGAGGGCCGGAGACCCAGTACTTC.